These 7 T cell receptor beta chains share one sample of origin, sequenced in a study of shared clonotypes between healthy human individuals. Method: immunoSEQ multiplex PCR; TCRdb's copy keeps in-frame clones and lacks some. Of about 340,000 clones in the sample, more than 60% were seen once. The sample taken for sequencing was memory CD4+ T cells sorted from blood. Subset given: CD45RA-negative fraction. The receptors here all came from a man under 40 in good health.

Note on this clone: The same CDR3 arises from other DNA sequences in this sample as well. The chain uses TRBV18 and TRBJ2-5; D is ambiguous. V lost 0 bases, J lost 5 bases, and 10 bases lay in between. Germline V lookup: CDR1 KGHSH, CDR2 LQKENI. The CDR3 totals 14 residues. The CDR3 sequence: CASSPPSVGETQYF. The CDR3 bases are TGTGCCAGCTCACCACCGTCGGTGGGGGAGACCCAGTACTTC.

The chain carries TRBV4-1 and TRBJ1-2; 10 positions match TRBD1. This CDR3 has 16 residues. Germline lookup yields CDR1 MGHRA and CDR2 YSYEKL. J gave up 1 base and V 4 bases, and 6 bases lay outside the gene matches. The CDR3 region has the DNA TGCGCCAGCAGCCGACAGGGGGCCGGACTTAACTATGGCTACACCTTC. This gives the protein CASSRQGAGLNYGYTF.

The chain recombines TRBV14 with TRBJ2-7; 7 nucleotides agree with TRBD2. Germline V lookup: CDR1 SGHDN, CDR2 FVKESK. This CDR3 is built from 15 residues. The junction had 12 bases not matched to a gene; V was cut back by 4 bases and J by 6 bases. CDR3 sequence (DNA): TGTGCCAGCAGCCCACAGGCGGGAGTCGTCCTCGAGCAGTACTTC. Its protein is CASSPQAGVVLEQYF. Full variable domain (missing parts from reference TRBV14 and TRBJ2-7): EAGVTQFPSHSVIEKGQTVTLRCDPISGHDNLYWYRRVMGKEIKFLLHFVKESKQDESGMPNNRFLAERTGGTYSTLKVQPAELEDSGVYFCASSPQAGVVLEQYFGPGTRLTVT.

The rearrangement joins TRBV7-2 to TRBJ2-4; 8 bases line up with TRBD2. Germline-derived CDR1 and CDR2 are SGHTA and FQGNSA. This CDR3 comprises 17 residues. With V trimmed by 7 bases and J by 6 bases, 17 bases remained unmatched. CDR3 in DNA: TGTGCCAGCACCCCAGTGGTCGCACGCGGGAGGTCAAACATTCAGTACTTC. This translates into CASTPVVARGRSNIQYF. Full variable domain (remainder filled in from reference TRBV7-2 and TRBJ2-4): GAGVSQSPSNKVTEKGKDVELRCDPISGHTALYWYRQSLGQGLEFLIYFQGNSAPDKSGLPSDRFSAERTGGSVSTLTIQRTQQEDSAVYLCASTPVVARGRSNIQYFGAGTRLSVL.

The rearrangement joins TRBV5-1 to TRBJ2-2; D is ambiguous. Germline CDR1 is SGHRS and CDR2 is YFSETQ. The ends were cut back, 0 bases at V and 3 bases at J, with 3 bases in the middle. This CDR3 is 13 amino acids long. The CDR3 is CASSLGYTGELFF. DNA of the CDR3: TGCGCCAGCAGCTTGGGGTACACCGGGGAGCTGTTTTTT.

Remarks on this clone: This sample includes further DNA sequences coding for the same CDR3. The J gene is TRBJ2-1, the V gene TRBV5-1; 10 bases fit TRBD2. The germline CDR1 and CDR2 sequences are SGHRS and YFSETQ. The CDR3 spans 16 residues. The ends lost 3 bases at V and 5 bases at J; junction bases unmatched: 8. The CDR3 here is CASSWGGLAENNEQFF. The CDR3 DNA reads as TGCGCCAGCAGCTGGGGAGGACTAGCGGAGAACAATGAGCAGTTCTTC.

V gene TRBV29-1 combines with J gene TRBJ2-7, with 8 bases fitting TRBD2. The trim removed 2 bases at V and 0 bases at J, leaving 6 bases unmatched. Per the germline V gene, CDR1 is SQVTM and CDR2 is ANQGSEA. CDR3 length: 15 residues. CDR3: CSVEKVSGGSYEQYF. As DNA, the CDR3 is TGCAGCGTTGAAAAGGTCAGCGGGGGCTCCTACGAGCAGTACTTC.